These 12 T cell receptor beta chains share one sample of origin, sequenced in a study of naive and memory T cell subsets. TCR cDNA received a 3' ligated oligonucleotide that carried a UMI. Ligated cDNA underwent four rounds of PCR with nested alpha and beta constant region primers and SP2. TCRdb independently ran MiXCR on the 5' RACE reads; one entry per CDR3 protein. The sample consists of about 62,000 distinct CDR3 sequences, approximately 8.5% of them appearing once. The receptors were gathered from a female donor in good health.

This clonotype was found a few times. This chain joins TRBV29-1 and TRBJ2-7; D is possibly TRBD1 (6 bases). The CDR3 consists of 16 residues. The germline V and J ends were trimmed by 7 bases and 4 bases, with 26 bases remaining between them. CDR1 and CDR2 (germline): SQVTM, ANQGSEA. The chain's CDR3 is CSATDLRTAKNYEQYF. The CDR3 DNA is TGCAGCGCTACAGACCTCAGGACAGCCAAAAATTACGAGCAGTACTTC.

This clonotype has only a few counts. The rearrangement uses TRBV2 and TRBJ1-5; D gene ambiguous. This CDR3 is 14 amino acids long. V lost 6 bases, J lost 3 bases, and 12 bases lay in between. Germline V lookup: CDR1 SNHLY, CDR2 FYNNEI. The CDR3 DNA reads TGTGCCAGCAGAGATGACGGGTACAATCAGCCCCAGCATTTT. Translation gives CASRDDGYNQPQHF.

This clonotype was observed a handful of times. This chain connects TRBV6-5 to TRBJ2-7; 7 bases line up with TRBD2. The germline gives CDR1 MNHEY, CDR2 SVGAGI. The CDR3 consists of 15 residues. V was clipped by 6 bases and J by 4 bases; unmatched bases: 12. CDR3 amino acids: CASSSHLAGLYEQYF. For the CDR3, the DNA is TGTGCCAGCAGCAGCCATTTAGCGGGTTTATACGAGCAGTACTTC.

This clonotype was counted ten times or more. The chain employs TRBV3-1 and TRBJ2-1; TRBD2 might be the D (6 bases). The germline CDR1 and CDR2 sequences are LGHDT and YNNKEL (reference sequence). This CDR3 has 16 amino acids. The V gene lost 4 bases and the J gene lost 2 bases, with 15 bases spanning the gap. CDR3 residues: CASSPAGIAAYNEQFF. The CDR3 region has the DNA TGTGCCAGCAGCCCGGCCGGGATAGCGGCCTACAATGAGCAGTTCTTC.

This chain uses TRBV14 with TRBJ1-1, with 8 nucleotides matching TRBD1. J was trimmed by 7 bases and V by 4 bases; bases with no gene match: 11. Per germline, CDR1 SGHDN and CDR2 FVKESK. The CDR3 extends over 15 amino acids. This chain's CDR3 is CASSPWTGTEGEAFF. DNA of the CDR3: TGTGCCAGCAGCCCATGGACAGGGACGGAAGGTGAAGCTTTCTTT.

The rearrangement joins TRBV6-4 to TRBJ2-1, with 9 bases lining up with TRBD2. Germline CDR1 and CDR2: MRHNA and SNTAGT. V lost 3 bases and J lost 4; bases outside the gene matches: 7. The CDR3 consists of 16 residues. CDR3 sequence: CASSDNSGSSYNEQFF. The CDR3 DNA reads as TGTGCCAGCAGTGATAATAGCGGGAGTTCGTACAATGAGCAGTTCTTC.

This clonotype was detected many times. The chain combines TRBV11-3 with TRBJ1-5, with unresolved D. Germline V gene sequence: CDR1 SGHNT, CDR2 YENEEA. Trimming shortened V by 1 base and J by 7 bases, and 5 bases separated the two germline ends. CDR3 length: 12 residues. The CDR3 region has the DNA TGTGCCAGCAGCTTAGGATCCCAGCCCCAGCATTTT. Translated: CASSLGSQPQHF.

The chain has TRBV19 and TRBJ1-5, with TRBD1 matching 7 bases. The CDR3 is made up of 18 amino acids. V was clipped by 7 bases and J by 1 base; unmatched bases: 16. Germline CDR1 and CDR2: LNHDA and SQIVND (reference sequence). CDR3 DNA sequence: TGTGCCAGTACCGACCCCCGGGATGGCAGGGGGAGCAATCAGCCCCAGCATTTT. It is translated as CASTDPRDGRGSNQPQHF.

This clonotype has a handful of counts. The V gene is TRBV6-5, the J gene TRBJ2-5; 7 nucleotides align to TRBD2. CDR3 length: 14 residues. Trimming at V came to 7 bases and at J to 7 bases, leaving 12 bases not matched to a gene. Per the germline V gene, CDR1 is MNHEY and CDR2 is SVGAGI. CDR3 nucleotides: TGTGCCAGCACCAAGATGGGGGGGGTGCGGACCCAGTACTTC. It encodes CASTKMGGVRTQYF.

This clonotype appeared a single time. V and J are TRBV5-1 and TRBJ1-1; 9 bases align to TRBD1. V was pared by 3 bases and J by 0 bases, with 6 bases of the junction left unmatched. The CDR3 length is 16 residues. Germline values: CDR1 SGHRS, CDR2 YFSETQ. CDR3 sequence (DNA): TGCGCCAGCAGCTCACAGGGGGCCCGGATGAACACTGAAGCTTTCTTT. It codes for CASSSQGARMNTEAFF.

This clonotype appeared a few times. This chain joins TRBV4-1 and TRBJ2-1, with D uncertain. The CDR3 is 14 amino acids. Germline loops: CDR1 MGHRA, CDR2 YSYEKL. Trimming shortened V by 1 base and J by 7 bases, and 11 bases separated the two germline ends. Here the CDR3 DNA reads TGCGCCAGCAGCCAAGCGTCGAAGGAGAATGAGCAGTTCTTC. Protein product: CASSQASKENEQFF.

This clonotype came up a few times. The CDR3 DNA sequence: TGTGCCAGCAGTTTAGCTACGGAGACCGGGGAGCTGTTTTTT. Its translation: CASSLATETGELFF. This rearrangement joins TRBV12-3 or TRBV12-4 to TRBJ2-2; no firm D call. V was pared by 0 bases and J by 5 bases, with 7 bases between. This CDR3 contains 14 residues.